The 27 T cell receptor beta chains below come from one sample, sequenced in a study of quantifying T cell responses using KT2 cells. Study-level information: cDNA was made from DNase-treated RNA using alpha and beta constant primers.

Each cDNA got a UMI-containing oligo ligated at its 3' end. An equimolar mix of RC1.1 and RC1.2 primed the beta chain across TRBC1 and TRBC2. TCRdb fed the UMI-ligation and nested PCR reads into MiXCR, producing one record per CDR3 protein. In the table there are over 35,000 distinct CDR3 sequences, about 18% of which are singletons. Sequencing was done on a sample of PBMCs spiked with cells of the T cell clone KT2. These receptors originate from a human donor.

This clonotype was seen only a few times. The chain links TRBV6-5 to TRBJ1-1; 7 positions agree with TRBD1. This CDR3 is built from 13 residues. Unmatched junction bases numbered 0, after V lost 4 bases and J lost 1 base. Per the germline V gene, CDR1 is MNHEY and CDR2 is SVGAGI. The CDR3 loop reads CASSWTGNTEAFF. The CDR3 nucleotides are TGTGCCAGCAGTTGGACAGGGAACACTGAAGCTTTCTTT.

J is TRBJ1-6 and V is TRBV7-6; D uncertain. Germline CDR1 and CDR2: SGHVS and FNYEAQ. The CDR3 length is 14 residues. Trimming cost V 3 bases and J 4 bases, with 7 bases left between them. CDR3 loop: CASSLDGYNSPLHF. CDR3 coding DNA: TGTGCCAGCAGCTTGGACGGATATAATTCACCCCTCCACTTT.

CDR3 bases: TGTGCCAGCAGCCGTTTACGAACATTGACAGGGGGGGACAATCAGCCCCAGCATTTT. It codes for CASSRLRTLTGGDNQPQHF. The J gene is TRBJ1-5, the V gene TRBV5-6; 9 bases are shared with TRBD1. CDR1 and CDR2 from the germline V gene are SGHDT and YYEEEE. The CDR3 loop spans 19 amino acids. V was clipped by 4 bases and J by 3 bases; unmatched bases: 17.

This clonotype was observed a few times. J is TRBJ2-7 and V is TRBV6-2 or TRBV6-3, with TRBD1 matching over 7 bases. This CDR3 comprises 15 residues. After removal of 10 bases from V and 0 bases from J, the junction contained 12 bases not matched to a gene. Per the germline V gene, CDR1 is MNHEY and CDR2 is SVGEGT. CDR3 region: CATLSRDRFSYEQYF. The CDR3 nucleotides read TGTGCCACCTTGTCCCGGGACAGATTCTCCTACGAGCAGTACTTC.

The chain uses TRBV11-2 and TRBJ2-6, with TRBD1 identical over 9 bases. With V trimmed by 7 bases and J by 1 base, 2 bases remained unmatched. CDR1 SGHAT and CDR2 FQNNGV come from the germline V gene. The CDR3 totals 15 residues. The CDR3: CASNRGRSGANVLTF. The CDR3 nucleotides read TGTGCCAGCAACAGGGGGCGATCTGGGGCCAACGTCCTGACTTTC.

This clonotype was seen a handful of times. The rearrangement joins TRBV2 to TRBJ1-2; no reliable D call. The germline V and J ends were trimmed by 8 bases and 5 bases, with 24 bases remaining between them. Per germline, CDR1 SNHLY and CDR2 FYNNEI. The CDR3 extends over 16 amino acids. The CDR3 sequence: CASEGPGTERPYGYTF. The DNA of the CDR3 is TGTGCCAGCGAAGGACCGGGAACAGAAAGACCGTATGGCTACACCTTC.

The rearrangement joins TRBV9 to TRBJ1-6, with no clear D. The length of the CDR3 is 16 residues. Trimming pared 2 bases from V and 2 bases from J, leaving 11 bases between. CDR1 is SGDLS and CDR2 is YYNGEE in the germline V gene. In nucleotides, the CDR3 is TGTGCCAGCAGCGTGGAAGCCGATCCCTATAATTCACCCCTCCACTTT. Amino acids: CASSVEADPYNSPLHF.

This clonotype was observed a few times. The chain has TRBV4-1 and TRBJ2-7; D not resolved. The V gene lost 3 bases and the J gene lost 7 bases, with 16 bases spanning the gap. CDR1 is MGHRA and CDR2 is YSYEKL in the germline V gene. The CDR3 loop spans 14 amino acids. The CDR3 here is CASSQPLFSSEQYF. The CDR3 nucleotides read TGCGCCAGCAGCCAGCCACTCTTCAGTTCTGAGCAGTACTTC.

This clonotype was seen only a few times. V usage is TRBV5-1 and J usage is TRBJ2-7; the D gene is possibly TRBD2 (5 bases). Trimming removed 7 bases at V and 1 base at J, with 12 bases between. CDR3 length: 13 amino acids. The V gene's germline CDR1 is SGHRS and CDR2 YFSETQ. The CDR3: CASSMGRSYEQYF. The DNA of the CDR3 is TGCGCCAGCTCAATGGGGAGATCCTACGAGCAGTACTTC.

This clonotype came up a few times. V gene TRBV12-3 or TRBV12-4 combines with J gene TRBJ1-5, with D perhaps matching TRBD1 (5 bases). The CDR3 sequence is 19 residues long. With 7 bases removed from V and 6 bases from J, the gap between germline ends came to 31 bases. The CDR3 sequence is CASIVPHDTDTRRFQPQHF. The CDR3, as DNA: TGTGCCAGCATCGTCCCCCACGACACGGACACTAGGCGGTTTCAGCCCCAGCATTTT.

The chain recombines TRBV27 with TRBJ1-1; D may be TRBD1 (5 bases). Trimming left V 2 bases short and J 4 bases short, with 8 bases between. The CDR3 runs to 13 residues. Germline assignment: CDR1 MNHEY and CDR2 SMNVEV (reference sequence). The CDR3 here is CASSLAGSTEAFF. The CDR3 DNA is TGTGCCAGCAGTTTAGCAGGGAGCACTGAAGCTTTCTTT.

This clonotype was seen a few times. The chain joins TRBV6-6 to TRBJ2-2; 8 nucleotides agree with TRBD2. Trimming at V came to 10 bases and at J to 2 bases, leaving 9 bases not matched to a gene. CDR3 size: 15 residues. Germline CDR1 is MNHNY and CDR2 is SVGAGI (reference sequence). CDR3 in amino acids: CATLLAGINTGELFF. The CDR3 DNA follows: TGTGCCACCCTATTAGCGGGGATTAACACCGGGGAGCTGTTTTTT.

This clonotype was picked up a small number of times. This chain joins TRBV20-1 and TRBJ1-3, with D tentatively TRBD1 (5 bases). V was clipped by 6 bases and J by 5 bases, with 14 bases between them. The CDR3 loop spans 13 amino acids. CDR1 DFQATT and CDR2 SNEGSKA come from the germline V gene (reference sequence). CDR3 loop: CSAELPGRNTIYF. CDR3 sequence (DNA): TGCAGTGCCGAACTCCCAGGGAGAAACACCATATATTTT.

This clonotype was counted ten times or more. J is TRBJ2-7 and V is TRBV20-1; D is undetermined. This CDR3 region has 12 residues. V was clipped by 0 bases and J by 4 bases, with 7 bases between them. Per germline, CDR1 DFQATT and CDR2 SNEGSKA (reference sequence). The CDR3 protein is CSARDLVYEQYF. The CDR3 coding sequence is TGCAGTGCTAGAGATTTAGTGTACGAGCAGTACTTC.

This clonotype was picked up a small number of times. The CDR3 sequence: CASSEIGGSYEQYF. The CDR3 DNA reads as TGTGCCAGCAGTGAAATCGGAGGGTCCTACGAGCAGTACTTC. This rearrangement joins TRBV25-1 to TRBJ2-7; TRBD2 might be the D (6 bases). This CDR3 is 14 amino acids long. V was pared by 2 bases and J by 1 base, with 9 bases between. Germline CDR1 reads MGHDK; CDR2 reads SYGVNS.

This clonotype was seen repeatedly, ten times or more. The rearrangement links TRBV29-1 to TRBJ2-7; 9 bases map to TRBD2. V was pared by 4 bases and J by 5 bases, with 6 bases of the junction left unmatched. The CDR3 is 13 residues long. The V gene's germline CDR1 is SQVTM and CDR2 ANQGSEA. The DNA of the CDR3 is TGCAGCGTTGGCGGCCTAGCGGGGAACGAGCAGTACTTC. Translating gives CSVGGLAGNEQYF.

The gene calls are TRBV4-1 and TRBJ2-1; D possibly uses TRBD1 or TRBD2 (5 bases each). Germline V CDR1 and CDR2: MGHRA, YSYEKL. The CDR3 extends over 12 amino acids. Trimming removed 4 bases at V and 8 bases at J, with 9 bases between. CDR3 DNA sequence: TGCGCCAGCAGCCTCGGGGCGTATGAGCAGTTCTTC. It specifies CASSLGAYEQFF.

CDR3 nucleotide sequence: TGTGCCAGCCGTAACGACAGGGCTGGAAACACCATATATTTT. As protein: CASRNDRAGNTIYF. The V gene is TRBV6-5, the J gene TRBJ1-3; 7 positions agree with TRBD1. Per the germline V gene, CDR1 is MNHEY and CDR2 is SVGAGI. The CDR3 extends over 14 amino acids. V trimming: 8 bases; J trimming: 2 bases; junction bases outside the gene matches: 6.

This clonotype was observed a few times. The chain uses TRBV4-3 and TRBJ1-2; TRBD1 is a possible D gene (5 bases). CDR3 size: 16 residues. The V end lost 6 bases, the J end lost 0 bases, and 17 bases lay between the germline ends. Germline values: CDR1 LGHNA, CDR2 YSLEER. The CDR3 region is CASSPRGGGANYGYTF. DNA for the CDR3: TGCGCCAGCAGTCCAAGAGGCGGGGGAGCTAACTATGGCTACACCTTC.

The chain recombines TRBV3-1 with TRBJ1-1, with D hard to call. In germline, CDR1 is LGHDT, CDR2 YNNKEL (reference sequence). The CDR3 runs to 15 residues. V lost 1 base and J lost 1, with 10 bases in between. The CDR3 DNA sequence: TGTGCCAGCAGCCAAGTTTCGTCGGGGAACACTGAAGCTTTCTTT. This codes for CASSQVSSGNTEAFF. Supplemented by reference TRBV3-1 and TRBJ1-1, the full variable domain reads DTAVSQTPKYLVTQMGNDKSIKCEQNLGHDTMYWYKQDSKKFLKIMFSYNNKELIINETVPNRFSPKSPDKAHLNLHINSLELGDSAVYFCASSQVSSGNTEAFFGQGTRLTVV.

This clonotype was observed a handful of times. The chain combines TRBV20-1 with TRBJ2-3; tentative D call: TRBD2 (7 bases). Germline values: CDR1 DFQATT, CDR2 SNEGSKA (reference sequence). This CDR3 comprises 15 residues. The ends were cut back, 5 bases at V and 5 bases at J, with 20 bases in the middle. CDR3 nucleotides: TGCAGTGCTCCAGATGGGGGAGGGGGGAGAGATACGCAGTATTTT. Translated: CSAPDGGGGRDTQYF.

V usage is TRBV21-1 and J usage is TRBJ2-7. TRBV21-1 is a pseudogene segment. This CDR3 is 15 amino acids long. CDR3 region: CASSNPAGGSYEQYF. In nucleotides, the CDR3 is TGTGCCAGCAGCAATCCGGCAGGAGGCTCCTACGAGCAGTACTTC.

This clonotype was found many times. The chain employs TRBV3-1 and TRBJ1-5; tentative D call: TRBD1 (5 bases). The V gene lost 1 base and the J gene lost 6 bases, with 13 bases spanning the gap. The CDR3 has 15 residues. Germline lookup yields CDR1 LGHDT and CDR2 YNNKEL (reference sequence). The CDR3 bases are TGTGCCAGCAGCCAAGGCCCGACCGGGGGTCAGCCCCAGCATTTT. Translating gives CASSQGPTGGQPQHF.

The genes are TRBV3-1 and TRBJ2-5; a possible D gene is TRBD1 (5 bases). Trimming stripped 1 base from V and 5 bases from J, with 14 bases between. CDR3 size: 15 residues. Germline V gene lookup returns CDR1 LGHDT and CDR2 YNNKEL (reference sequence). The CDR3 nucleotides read TGTGCCAGCAGCCAAGTAGGCAGGGTCGGGGAGACCCAGTACTTC. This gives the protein CASSQVGRVGETQYF.

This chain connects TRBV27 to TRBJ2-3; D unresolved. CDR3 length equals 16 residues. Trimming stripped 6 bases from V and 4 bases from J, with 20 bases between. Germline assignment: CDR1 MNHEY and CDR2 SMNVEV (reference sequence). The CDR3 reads CASSFSGGYLADTQYF. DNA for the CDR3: TGTGCCAGCAGCTTTTCCGGTGGCTACCTCGCAGATACGCAGTATTTT.

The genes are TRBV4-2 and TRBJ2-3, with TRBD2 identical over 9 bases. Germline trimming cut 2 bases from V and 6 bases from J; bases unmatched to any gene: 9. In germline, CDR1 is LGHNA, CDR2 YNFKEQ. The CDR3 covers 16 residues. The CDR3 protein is CASSQTVAGESDTQYF. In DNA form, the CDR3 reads TGTGCCAGCAGCCAAACTGTAGCGGGAGAGTCGGATACGCAGTATTTT.

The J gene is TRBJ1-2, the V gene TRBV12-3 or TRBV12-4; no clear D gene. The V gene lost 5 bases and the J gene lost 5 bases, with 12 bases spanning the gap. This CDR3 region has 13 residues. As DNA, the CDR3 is TGTGCCAGCAGTCCTCAAAGCTCATATGGCTACACCTTC. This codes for CASSPQSSYGYTF.